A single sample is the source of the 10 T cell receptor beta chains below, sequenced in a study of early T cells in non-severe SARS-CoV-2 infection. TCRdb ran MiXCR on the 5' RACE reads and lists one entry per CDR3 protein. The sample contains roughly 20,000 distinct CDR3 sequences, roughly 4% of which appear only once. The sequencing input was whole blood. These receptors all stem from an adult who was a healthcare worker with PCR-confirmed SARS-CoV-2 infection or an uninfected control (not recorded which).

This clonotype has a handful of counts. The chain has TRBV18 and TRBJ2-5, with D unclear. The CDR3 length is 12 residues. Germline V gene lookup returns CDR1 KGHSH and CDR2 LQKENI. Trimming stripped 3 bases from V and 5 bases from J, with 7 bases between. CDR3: CASSPSKETQYF. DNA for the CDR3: TGTGCCAGCTCACCTTCCAAGGAGACCCAGTACTTC.

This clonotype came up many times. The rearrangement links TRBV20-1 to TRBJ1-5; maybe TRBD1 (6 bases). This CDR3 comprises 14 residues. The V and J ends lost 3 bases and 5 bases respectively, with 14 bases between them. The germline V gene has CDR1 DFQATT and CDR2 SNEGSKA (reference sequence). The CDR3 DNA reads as TGCAGTGCTAGGACCGGGACACAATATCAGCCCCAGCATTTT. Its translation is CSARTGTQYQPQHF.

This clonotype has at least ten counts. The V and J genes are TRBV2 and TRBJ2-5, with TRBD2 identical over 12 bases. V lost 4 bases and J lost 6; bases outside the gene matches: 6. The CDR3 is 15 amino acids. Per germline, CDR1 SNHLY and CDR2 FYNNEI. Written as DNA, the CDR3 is TGTGCCAGCAGTGGATCTAGCGGGGGGGCGAAGACCCAGTACTTC. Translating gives CASSGSSGGAKTQYF.

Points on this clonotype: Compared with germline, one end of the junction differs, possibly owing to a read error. CDR3 sequence reads: CASSLERFPSYEQYF. CDR3 nucleotides: TGTGCCAGCAGCCTAGAAAGATTTCCCTCCTACGAGCAGTACTTC. The rearrangement links TRBV11-2 to TRBJ2-7; no definite D call. The length of the CDR3 is 15 residues. The germline V gene has CDR1 SGHAT and CDR2 FQNNGV.

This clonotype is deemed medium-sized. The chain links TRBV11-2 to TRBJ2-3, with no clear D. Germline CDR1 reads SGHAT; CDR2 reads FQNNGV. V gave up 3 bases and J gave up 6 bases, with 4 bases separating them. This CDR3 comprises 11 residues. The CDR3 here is CASSFTDTQYF. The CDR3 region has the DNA TGTGCCAGCAGCTTTACCGATACGCAGTATTTT.

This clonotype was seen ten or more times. The CDR3 is CASRKGPVSPLHF. The CDR3 nucleotides read TGTGCCAGCAGAAAAGGACCAGTTTCACCCCTCCACTTT. The V and J genes are TRBV7-9 and TRBJ1-6; D not certain. The CDR3 runs to 13 residues. Trimming left V 6 bases short and J 9 bases short, with 12 bases between. CDR1 SEHNR and CDR2 FQNEAQ come from the germline V gene (reference sequence).

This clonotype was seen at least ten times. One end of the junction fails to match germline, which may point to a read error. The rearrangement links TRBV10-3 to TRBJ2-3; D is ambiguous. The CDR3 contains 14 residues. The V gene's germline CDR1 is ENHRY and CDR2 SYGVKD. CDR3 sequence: CAISESPLTDTQYF. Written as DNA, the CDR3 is TGCGCCATCAGTGAGTCGCCCCTCACAGATACGCAGTATTTT.

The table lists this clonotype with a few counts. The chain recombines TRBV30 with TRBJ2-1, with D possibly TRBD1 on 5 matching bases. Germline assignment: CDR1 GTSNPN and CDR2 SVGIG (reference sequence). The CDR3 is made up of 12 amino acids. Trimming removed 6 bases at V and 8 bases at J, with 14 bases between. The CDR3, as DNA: TGTGCCTGCATCAAAAGGGGATATGAGCAGTTCTTC. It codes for CACIKRGYEQFF.

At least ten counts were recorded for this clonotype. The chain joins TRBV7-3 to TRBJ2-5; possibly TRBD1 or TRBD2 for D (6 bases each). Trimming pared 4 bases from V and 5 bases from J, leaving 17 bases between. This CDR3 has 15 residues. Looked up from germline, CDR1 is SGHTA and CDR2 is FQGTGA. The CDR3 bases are TGTGCCAGCAGCTATCAACGCGAGGGGGGTGAGACCCAGTACTTC. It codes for CASSYQREGGETQYF.

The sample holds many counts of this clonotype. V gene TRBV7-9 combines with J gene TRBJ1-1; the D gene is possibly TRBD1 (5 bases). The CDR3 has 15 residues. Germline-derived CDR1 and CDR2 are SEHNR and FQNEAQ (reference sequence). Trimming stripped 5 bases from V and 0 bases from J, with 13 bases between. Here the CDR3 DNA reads TGTGCCAGCAGCAAAGGGGATCTCATGAACACTGAAGCTTTCTTT. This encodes CASSKGDLMNTEAFF. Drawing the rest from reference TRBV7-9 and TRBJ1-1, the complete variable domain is DTGVSQNPRHKITKRGQNVTFRCDPISEHNRLYWYRQTLGQGPEFLTYFQNEAQLEKSRLLSDRFSAERPKGSFSTLEIQRTEQGDSAMYLCASSKGDLMNTEAFFGQGTRLTVV.